What follows describes a single T cell receptor beta chain. The V and J ends lost 1 base and 7 bases respectively, with 14 bases between them. CDR1 is MNHNS and CDR2 is SASEGT in the germline V gene. The CDR3 spans 16 residues. The data derive from a study of blood T cell repertoires in COVID-19. Looking at the study overall: Specimens from acute and convalescent COVID-19 originated in the United States, Italy and Spain. T cells, B-cell-depleted T cells, or PBMCs provided the cDNA or gDNA that served as material.

This table comes from immunoSEQ multiplex PCR, and its TCRdb copy is limited to in-frame clones, with some not included. Among a few hundred thousand clones listed, more than 85% were seen once. The TCR sequence derives from a man in his late teens or twenties with active or convalescent COVID-19. Sequencing was performed on peripheral blood. The chain combines TRBV6-1 with TRBJ1-6, with no clear D. DNA of the CDR3: TGTGCCAGCAGTGAAGAAAGGAGCGGCTTAAATTCACCCCTCCACTTT. Its translation is CASSEERSGLNSPLHF.